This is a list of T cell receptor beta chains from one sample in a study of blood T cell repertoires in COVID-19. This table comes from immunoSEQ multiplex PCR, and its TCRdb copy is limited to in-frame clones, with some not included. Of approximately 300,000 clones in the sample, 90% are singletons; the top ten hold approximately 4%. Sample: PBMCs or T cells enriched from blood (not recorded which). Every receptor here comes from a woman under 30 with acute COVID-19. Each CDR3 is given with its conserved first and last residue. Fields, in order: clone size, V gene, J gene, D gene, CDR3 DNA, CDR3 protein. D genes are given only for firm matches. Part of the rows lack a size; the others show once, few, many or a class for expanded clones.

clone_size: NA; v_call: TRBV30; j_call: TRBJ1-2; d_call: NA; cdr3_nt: TGTGCCTGGACGGGGAAGTCGTGGGGCTACACCTTC; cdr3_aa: CAWTGKSWGYTF
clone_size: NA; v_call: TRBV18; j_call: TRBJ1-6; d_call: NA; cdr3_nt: TGTGCCAGCTCAACTGGTGGCCCAGGGAATAATTCACCCCTCCACTTT; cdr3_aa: CASSTGGPGNNSPLHF
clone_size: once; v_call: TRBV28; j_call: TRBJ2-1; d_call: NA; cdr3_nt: TGTGCCAGCAGCGCCGCCCCAATAGCGACCTACAATGAGCAGTTCTTC; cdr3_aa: CASSAAPIATYNEQFF
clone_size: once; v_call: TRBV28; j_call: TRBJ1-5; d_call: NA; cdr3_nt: TGTGCCAGCAGTTACGGAGGGTTCAATCAGCCCCAGCATTTT; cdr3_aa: CASSYGGFNQPQHF
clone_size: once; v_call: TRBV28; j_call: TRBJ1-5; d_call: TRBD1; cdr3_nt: TGTGCCAGCAGTACCCAGATGAGCGCGGACAGGGGAGGGGATCAGCCCCAGCATTTT; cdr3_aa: CASSTQMSADRGGDQPQHF
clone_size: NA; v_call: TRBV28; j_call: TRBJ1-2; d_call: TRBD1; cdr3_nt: TGTGCCAGCAGTTCGGGACAGGGCGGCTATGGCTACACCTTC; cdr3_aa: CASSSGQGGYGYTF
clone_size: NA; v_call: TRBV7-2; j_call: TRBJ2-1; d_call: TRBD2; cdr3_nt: TGTGCCAGCAGCTCCCGAATAGCGGGAGGGTCTCTTGAGCAGTTCTTC; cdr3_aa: CASSSRIAGGSLEQFF
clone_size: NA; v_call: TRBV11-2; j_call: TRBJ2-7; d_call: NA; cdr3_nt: TGTGCCAGCAGCCCACTGGACTGGTCCTACGAGCAGTACTTC; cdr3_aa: CASSPLDWSYEQYF
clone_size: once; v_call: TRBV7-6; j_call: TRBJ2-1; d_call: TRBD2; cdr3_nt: TGTGCCAGCGAAAGCGGGCTTGGGGGGGTTTTGCTCAATGAGCAGTTCTTC; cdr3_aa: CASESGLGGVLLNEQFF
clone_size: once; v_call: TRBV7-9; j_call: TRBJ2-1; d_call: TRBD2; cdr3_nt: TGTGCCAGCAGCTTAGTTAGCGGGAGGGAGAGTGAGCAGTTCTTC; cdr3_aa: CASSLVSGRESEQFF
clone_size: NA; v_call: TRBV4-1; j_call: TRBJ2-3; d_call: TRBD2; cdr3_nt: TGCGCCAGCAGCCATCCGACTAGCGGGAGGGTAGATACGCAGTATTTT; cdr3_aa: CASSHPTSGRVDTQYF
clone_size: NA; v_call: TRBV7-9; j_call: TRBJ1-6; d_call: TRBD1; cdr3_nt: TGTGCCAGCAGCAGGGCCGGACAGGGGAGTTCACCCCTCCACTTT; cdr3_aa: CASSRAGQGSSPLHF
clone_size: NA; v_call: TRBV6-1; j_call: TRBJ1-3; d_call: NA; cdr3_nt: TGTGCCAGCAGTGAACCCGAACGGGGGAACACCATATATTTT; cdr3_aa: CASSEPERGNTIYF
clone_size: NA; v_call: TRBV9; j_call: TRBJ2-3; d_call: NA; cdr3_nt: TGTGCCAGCAGCATACAGGGTTCCCGCACAGATACGCAGTATTTT; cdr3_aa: CASSIQGSRTDTQYF
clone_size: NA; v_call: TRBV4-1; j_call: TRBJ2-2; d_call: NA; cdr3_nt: TGCGCCAGCAGATGGGGCAGGGAGGCGAACACCGGGGAGCTGTTTTTT; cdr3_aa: CASRWGREANTGELFF
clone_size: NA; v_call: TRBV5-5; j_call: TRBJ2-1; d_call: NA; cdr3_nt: TGTGCCAGCAGCTTGGAGGGAGGTATATCCTACAATGAGCAGTTCTTC; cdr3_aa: CASSLEGGISYNEQFF
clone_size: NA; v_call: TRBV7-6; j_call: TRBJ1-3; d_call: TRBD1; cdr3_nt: TGTGCCAGCAGCTCACTCAAGGGACAGCAGTTCTCTGGAAACACCATATATTTT; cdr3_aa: CASSSLKGQQFSGNTIYF
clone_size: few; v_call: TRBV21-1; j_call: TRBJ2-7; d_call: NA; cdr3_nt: TGTGCCAGCAGCAAAGTTCTAGTGTCTGAGCAGTACTTC; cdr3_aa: CASSKVLVSEQYF
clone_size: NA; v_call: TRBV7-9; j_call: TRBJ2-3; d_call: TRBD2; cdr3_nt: TGTGCCAGCAGCTTAGGCCGAGGGACTAGCGCAGATACGCAGTATTTT; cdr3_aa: CASSLGRGTSADTQYF
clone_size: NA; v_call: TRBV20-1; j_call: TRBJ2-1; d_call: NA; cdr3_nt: TGCAGTGCTAGGACTATCAATGAGCAGTTCTTC; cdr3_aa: CSARTINEQFF
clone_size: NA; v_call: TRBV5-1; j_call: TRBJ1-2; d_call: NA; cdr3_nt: TGCGCCAGCAGCTTGGCTAAGGGGCTATATGGCTACACCTTC; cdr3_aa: CASSLAKGLYGYTF
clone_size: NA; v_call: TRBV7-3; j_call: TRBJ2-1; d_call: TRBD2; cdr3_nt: TGTGCCAGCAGCCAAGAGGGTAGCGGGAACTACAATGAGCAGTTCTTC; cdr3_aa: CASSQEGSGNYNEQFF
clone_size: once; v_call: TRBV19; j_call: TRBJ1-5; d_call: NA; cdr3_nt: TGTGCCAGTAGTATGGAGGCAGGCAATCAGCCCCAGCATTTT; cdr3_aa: CASSMEAGNQPQHF
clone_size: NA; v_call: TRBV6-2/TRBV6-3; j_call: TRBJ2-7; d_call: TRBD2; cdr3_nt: TGTGCCAGCAGTCGCGGGAGGACTAGCGGGAGTTCGGGCTACGAGCAGTACTTC; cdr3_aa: CASSRGRTSGSSGYEQYF
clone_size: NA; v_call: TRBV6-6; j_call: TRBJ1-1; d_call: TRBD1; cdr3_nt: TGTGCCAGCAGTCCCGACAGGGCGAACACTGAAGCTTTCTTT; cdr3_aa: CASSPDRANTEAFF
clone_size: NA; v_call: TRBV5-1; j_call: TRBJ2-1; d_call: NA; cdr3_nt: TGCGCCAGCAGCCGTGTACAGGAGATCTACAATGAGCAGTTCTTC; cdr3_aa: CASSRVQEIYNEQFF
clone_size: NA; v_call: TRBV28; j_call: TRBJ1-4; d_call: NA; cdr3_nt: TGTGCCAGCAGTTATACTTGGGACTCCCGAGGTTCAACTAATGAAAAACTGTTTTTT; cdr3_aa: CASSYTWDSRGSTNEKLFF
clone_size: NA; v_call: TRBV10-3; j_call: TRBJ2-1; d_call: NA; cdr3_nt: TGTGCCATCAGTGTTAGGAGGGGGGGGGATGAGCAGTTCTTC; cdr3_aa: CAISVRRGGDEQFF
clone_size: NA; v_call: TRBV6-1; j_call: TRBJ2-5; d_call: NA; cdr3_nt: TGTGCCAGCAGTGAAGCATCACACCACCAAGAGACCCAGTACTTC; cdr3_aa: CASSEASHHQETQYF
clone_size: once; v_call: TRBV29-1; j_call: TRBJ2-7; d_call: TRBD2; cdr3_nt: TGCAGCGTTGCCACTAGCGGGAAGTCCTACGAGCAGTACTTC; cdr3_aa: CSVATSGKSYEQYF
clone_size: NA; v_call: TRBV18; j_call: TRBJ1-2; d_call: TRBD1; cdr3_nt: TGTGCCAGCTCACGTAATTCACAGGGGTCGGATGATGGCTACACCTTC; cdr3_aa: CASSRNSQGSDDGYTF
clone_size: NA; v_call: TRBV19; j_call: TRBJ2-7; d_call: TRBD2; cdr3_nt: TGTGCCAGTAGTATTCTAGGGACTAGCGGATACGAGCAGTACTTC; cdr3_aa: CASSILGTSGYEQYF
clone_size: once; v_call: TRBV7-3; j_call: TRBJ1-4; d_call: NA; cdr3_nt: TGTGCCAGCAGCCCCGGAGGGGAAAAACTGTTTTTT; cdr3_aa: CASSPGGEKLFF
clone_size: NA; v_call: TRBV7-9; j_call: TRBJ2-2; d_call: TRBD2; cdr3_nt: TGTGCCAGCAGCTTAGCGGGGGGGATGATCGGGGAGCTGTTTTTT; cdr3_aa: CASSLAGGMIGELFF
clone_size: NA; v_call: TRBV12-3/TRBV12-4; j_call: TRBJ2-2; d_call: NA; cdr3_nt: TGTGCCAGCAGCACGACAGACGGGGAGCTGTTTTTT; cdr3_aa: CASSTTDGELFF
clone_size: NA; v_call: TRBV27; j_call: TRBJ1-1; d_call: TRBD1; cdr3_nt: TGTGCCAGCAGCTGGACAGGGCGGGCTGAAGCTTTCTTT; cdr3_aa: CASSWTGRAEAFF
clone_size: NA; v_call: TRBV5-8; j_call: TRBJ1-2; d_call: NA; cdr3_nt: TGTGCCAGCAGCTTGATTTCAGGGAGGGGTAACTATGGCTACACCTTC; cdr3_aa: CASSLISGRGNYGYTF
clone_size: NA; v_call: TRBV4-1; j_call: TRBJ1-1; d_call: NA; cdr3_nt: TGCGCCAGCAGCCAAGATACGGGTCGGCCTGGAAACACTGAAGCTTTCTTT; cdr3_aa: CASSQDTGRPGNTEAFF
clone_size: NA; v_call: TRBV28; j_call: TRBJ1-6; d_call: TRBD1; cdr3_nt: TGTGCCAGTGGGACAGGTGAATCACCCCTCCACTTT; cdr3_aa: CASGTGESPLHF
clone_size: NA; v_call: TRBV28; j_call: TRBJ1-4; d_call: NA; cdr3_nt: TGTGCCAGCAGTCCCCTCGCCCGGGGGTCTAATGAAAAACTGTTTTTT; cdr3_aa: CASSPLARGSNEKLFF
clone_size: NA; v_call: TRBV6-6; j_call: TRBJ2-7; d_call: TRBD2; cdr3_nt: TGTGCCAGCAGTTACTCGATGTTAGCGGGAGATGGCGAGCAGTACTTC; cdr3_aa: CASSYSMLAGDGEQYF
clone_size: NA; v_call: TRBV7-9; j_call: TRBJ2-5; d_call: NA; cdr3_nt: TGTGCCAGCAGCTTAGGCGGGGCGCCGGGTAAGCGGACCCAGTACTTC; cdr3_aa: CASSLGGAPGKRTQYF
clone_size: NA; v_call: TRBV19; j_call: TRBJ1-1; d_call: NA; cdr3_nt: TGTGCCAGTAGTATAGTCGGGGATACGGCTTTCTTT; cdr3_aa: CASSIVGDTAFF
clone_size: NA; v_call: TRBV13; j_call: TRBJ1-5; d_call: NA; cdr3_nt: TGTGCCAGCAGCTTAGGGTCTGGGGGAGGTTACCAGCCCCAGCATTTT; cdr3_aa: CASSLGSGGGYQPQHF
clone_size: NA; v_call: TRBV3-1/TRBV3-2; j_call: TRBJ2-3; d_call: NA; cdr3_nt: TGTGCCAGCAGCCAAAGGGGGAGCACAGATACGCAGTATTTT; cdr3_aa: CASSQRGSTDTQYF
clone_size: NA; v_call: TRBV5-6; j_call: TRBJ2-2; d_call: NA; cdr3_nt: TGTGCCAGCAGCCACAAGGGGAAGGCGGGGTACACCGGGGAGCTGTTTTTT; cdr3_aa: CASSHKGKAGYTGELFF
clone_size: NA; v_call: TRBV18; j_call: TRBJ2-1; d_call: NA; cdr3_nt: TGTGCCAGCTCACCGGCTCAAGTGGAGTACAATGAGCAGTTCTTC; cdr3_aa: CASSPAQVEYNEQFF
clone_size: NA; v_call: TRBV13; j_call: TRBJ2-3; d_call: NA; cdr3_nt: TGTGCCAGCAGCTTTGGGCGGCGGGGAGATACGCAGTATTTT; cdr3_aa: CASSFGRRGDTQYF